This T cell receptor beta chain came from a study of molecular identifiers for immune sequencing clone quantification. This clonotype was counted a single time. TCR libraries were built in bulk with a published protocol and specific TCR primers. One entry per CDR3 protein results from TCRdb running MiXCR on the PCR reads. The top ten hold approximately 1.5% of the sample, which has 68,000 or so distinct CDR3 sequences, about 17% seen once. V trimming: 5 bases; J trimming: 4 bases; junction bases outside the gene matches: 9. The germline CDR1 and CDR2 sequences are LGHDT and YNNKEL (reference sequence). The CDR3 is 15 residues long.

The TCR comes from a human donor in good health. Some libraries in this study had Jurkat cell RNA spiked in. The sequenced sample was naive CD8+ T cells from blood, with Jurkat cell RNA spiked in. Subset specified: FACS-sorted CD8+CD4-CCR7+CD45RA+ naive T cells. The J gene is TRBJ2-3, the V gene TRBV3-1, with 7 bases lining up with TRBD2. Here the CDR3 DNA reads TGTGCCAGCAGCTCGGTGGGAGGGCCCTCAGATACGCAGTATTTT. It translates to CASSSVGGPSDTQYF.